This is a list of T cell receptor beta chains from one sample in a study of cytotoxic CD8 clonotypes in ibrutinib-treated CLL. Repertoires were generated with immunoSEQ multiplex PCR, while TCRdb's copy carries only in-frame clones and drops some. Altogether around 310,000 clones are present, approximately 80% being singletons, with the ten largest covering 5.5% to 8%. Sequencing used PBMCs, obtained before ibrutinib treatment. The origin of the receptors is a human donor with chronic lymphocytic leukemia. CDR3s include the opening cysteine and the closing phenylalanine or tryptophan. Fields, in order: D gene, J gene, clone size, V gene, CDR3 protein, CDR3 DNA. D genes are given only for firm matches. Clone size is shown for a subset of rows, as once, few, many or a class of expanded clone.

D: NA; J: TRBJ2-7; size: NA; V: TRBV15; CDR3: CATSRVDGFYEQYF; DNA: TGTGCCACCAGCAGAGTTGACGGATTCTACGAGCAGTACTTC
D: NA; J: TRBJ2-7; size: NA; V: TRBV21-1; CDR3: CASSPRPSSYEQYF; DNA: TGTGCCAGCAGCCCACGTCCAAGCTCCTACGAGCAGTACTTC
D: TRBD2; J: TRBJ2-1; size: NA; V: TRBV9; CDR3: CASSVGVLAGPDGYNEQFF; DNA: TGTGCCAGCAGCGTAGGAGTACTAGCGGGCCCAGATGGCTACAATGAGCAGTTCTTC
D: NA; J: TRBJ1-1; size: NA; V: TRBV2; CDR3: CASNLGNTEAFF; DNA: TGTGCCAGCAACTTGGGGAACACTGAAGCTTTCTTT
D: TRBD2; J: TRBJ2-7; size: once; V: TRBV18; CDR3: CASSPGGLAGVSYEQYF; DNA: TGTGCCAGCTCACCAGGGGGACTAGCGGGAGTTTCCTACGAGCAGTACTTC
D: NA; J: TRBJ2-5; size: NA; V: TRBV5-1; CDR3: CATRVAVRETQYF; DNA: TGCGCCACCCGCGTGGCAGTTCGAGAGACCCAGTACTTC
D: NA; J: TRBJ2-7; size: NA; V: TRBV10-1; CDR3: CASTTETNGNSYEQYF; DNA: TGCGCCAGCACGACGGAGACAAACGGGAACTCCTACGAGCAGTACTTC
D: TRBD2; J: TRBJ2-7; size: NA; V: TRBV4-1; CDR3: CASSQTNAVAGLIYEQYF; DNA: TGCGCCAGCAGCCAAACTAACGCCGTAGCGGGGCTGATCTACGAGCAGTACTTC
D: NA; J: TRBJ2-7; size: NA; V: TRBV29-1; CDR3: CSVPTEGRGEQYF; DNA: TGCAGCGTGCCGACAGAAGGCCGAGGCGAGCAGTACTTC
D: TRBD1; J: TRBJ1-5; size: NA; V: TRBV5-5; CDR3: CASSLAWTGGDQPQHF; DNA: TGTGCCAGCAGCTTGGCCTGGACAGGGGGCGATCAGCCCCAGCATTTT
D: TRBD2; J: TRBJ2-1; size: once; V: TRBV5-4; CDR3: CASSSPGLAFDEQFF; DNA: TGTGCCAGCAGCTCGCCGGGACTAGCCTTTGATGAGCAGTTCTTC
D: TRBD2; J: TRBJ2-1; size: NA; V: TRBV27; CDR3: CASSLIAGGYNEQFF; DNA: TGTGCCAGCAGTTTAATAGCGGGAGGTTACAATGAGCAGTTCTTC
D: TRBD2; J: TRBJ2-1; size: NA; V: TRBV4-1; CDR3: CASSQHGFRSGVGYEQFF; DNA: TGCGCCAGCAGCCAGCATGGCTTTAGGAGCGGGGTGGGTTATGAGCAGTTCTTC
D: TRBD2; J: TRBJ2-5; size: NA; V: TRBV28; CDR3: CASSTAGGVQETQYF; DNA: TGTGCCAGCAGTACCGCCGGGGGGGTCCAAGAGACCCAGTACTTC
D: TRBD1; J: TRBJ2-5; size: few; V: TRBV27; CDR3: CASSLYARGYETQYF; DNA: TGTGCCAGCAGTTTATACGCCAGGGGGTATGAGACCCAGTACTTC
D: NA; J: TRBJ1-2; size: NA; V: TRBV4-1; CDR3: CASSQENYGYTF; DNA: TGCGCCAGCAGCCAGGAAAATTATGGCTACACCTTC
D: NA; J: TRBJ2-5; size: NA; V: TRBV7-2; CDR3: CASSWDLRETQYF; DNA: TGTGCCAGCAGCTGGGACCTCCGTGAGACCCAGTACTTC
D: TRBD2; J: TRBJ2-1; size: NA; V: TRBV9; CDR3: CASSVGASGVPYNEQFF; DNA: TGTGCCAGCAGCGTAGGAGCTAGCGGGGTTCCCTACAATGAGCAGTTCTTC
D: TRBD2; J: TRBJ2-2; size: NA; V: TRBV7-9; CDR3: CASSFPLTSGYSTGELFF; DNA: TGTGCCAGCAGCTTCCCCCTAACTAGCGGGTACTCAACCGGGGAGCTGTTTTTT
D: TRBD1; J: TRBJ2-1; size: NA; V: TRBV6-5; CDR3: CASSSWSGRGNNEQFF; DNA: TGTGCCAGCAGTTCGTGGAGCGGCAGGGGGAACAATGAGCAGTTCTTC
D: NA; J: TRBJ1-1; size: NA; V: TRBV4-3; CDR3: CASSQATGSDAFF; DNA: TGCGCCAGCAGCCAGGCTACAGGGAGCGACGCTTTCTTT
D: TRBD2; J: TRBJ2-5; size: NA; V: TRBV2; CDR3: CASSGGTTQETQYF; DNA: TGTGCCAGCAGCGGGGGGACTACTCAAGAGACCCAGTACTTC
D: TRBD1; J: TRBJ2-7; size: NA; V: TRBV28; CDR3: CASSLPRTGPYEQYF; DNA: TGTGCCAGCAGTTTACCCAGGACAGGACCCTACGAGCAGTACTTC
D: NA; J: TRBJ2-4; size: once; V: TRBV2; CDR3: CASRMAGGTKNIQYF; DNA: TGTGCCAGCCGAATGGCAGGGGGGACCAAAAACATTCAGTACTTC
D: NA; J: TRBJ1-1; size: NA; V: TRBV6-6; CDR3: CASSYGRVEAFF; DNA: TGTGCCAGCAGTTACGGAAGGGTAGAAGCTTTCTTT
D: TRBD2; J: TRBJ2-5; size: once; V: TRBV19; CDR3: CASTMGTSGKTQYF; DNA: TGTGCCAGTACCATGGGTACTAGCGGGAAGACCCAGTACTTC
D: NA; J: TRBJ2-7; size: NA; V: TRBV7-8; CDR3: CASSLYRSSRTYEQYF; DNA: TGTGCCAGCAGCTTATACCGGTCGAGCAGGACCTACGAGCAGTACTTC
D: NA; J: TRBJ2-3; size: NA; V: TRBV28; CDR3: CASSLQADTQYF; DNA: TGTGCCAGCAGTTTACAAGCGGATACGCAGTATTTT
D: NA; J: TRBJ1-5; size: NA; V: TRBV30; CDR3: CAWSSRTNQPQHF; DNA: TGTGCCTGGAGTAGTCGGACCAATCAGCCCCAGCATTTT
D: NA; J: TRBJ1-5; size: NA; V: TRBV29-1; CDR3: CSVEGGSGNQPQHF; DNA: TGCAGCGTTGAGGGTGGGTCGGGGAATCAGCCCCAGCATTTT
D: TRBD1; J: TRBJ1-1; size: NA; V: TRBV30; CDR3: CAWNRKGQGARNTEAFF; DNA: TGTGCCTGGAATAGAAAGGGGCAGGGGGCAAGGAACACTGAAGCTTTCTTT
D: TRBD1; J: TRBJ2-5; size: NA; V: TRBV27; CDR3: CASSLRTGGMETQYF; DNA: TGTGCCAGCAGTTTACGGACAGGGGGGATGGAGACCCAGTACTTC
D: NA; J: TRBJ1-5; size: once; V: TRBV15; CDR3: CATMKGRNQPQHF; DNA: TGTGCCACCATGAAGGGTCGCAATCAGCCCCAGCATTTT
D: NA; J: TRBJ1-1; size: NA; V: TRBV6-5; CDR3: CASGLMNTEAFF; DNA: TGTGCCAGCGGCTTAATGAACACTGAAGCTTTCTTT
D: TRBD1; J: TRBJ1-2; size: NA; V: TRBV2; CDR3: CARRKGTGANYGYTF; DNA: TGTGCCAGAAGAAAAGGGACAGGCGCTAACTATGGCTACACCTTC
D: TRBD2; J: TRBJ2-3; size: NA; V: TRBV2; CDR3: CASSGPLSSGRGTDTQYF; DNA: TGTGCCAGCAGCGGTCCCCTATCTAGCGGGAGGGGGACAGATACGCAGTATTTT